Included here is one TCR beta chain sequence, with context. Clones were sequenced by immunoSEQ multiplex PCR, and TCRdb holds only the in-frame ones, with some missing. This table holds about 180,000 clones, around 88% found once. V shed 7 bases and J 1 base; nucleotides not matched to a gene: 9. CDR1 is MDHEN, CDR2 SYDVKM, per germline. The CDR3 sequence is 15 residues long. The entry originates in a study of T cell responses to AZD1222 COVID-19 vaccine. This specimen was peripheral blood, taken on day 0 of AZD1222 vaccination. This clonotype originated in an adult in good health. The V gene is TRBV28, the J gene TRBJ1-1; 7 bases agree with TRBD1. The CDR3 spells CASTLGGVGNTEAFF. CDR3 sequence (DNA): TGTGCCAGCACTCTAGGGGGCGTAGGGAACACTGAAGCTTTCTTT.